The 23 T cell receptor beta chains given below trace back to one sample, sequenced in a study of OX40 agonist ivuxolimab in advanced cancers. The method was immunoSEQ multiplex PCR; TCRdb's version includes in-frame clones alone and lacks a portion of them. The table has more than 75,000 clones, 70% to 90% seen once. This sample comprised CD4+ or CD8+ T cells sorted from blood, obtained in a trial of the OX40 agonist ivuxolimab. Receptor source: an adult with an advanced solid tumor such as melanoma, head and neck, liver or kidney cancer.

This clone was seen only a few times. CDR3 in amino acids: CASTPASQETQYF. The CDR3 DNA reads TGTGCCAGCACCCCCGCCTCCCAAGAGACCCAGTACTTC. This sequence joins TRBV7-9 and TRBJ2-5; D unresolved. The CDR3 extends over 13 amino acids. Germline V gives CDR1 SEHNR, CDR2 FQNEAQ (reference sequence). Trimming took 7 bases from V and 1 from J, leaving 10 bases between them.

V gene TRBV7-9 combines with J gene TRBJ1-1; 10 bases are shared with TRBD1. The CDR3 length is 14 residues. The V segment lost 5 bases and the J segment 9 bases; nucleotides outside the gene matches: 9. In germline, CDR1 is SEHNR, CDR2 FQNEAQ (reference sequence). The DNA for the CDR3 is TGTGCCAGCAGCGACCGGGACAGGGGCTCTAAAGCTTTCTTT. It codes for CASSDRDRGSKAFF.

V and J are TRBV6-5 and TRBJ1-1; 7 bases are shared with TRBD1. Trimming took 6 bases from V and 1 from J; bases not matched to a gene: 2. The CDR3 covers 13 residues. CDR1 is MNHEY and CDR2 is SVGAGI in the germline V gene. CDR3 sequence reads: CASRGGRNTEAFF. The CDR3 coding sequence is TGTGCCAGCAGAGGGGGCAGGAACACTGAAGCTTTCTTT.

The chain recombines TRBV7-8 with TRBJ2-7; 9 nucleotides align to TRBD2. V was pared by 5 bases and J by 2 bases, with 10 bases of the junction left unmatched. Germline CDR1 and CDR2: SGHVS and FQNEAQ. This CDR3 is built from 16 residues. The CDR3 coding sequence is TGTGCCAGCAGCCCCCCCGGGACTAGCTTAGCCTACGAGCAGTACTTC. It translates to CASSPPGTSLAYEQYF.

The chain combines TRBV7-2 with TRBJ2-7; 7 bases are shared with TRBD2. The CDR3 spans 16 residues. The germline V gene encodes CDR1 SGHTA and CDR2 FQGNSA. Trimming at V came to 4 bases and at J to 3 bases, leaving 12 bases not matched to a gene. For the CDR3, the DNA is TGTGCCAGCAGCTCCCCCCGGGAGGCAGTAAGCTACGAGCAGTACTTC. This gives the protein CASSSPREAVSYEQYF. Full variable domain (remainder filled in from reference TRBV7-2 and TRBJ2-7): GAGVSQSPSNKVTEKGKDVELRCDPISGHTALYWYRQSLGQGLEFLIYFQGNSAPDKSGLPSDRFSAERTGGSVSTLTIQRTQQEDSAVYLCASSSPREAVSYEQYFGPGTRLTVT.

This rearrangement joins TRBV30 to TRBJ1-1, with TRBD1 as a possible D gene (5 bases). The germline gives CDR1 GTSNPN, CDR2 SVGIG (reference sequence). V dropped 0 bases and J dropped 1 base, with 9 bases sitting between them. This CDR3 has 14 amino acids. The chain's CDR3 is CAWSVVGGNTEAFF. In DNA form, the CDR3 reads TGTGCCTGGAGTGTTGTCGGGGGGAACACTGAAGCTTTCTTT.

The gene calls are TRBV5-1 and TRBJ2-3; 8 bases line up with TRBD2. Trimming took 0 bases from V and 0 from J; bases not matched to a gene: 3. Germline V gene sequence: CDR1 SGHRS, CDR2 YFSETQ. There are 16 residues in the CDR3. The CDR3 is CASSLDGRGSTDTQYF. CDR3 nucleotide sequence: TGCGCCAGCAGCTTGGACGGGAGGGGGAGCACAGATACGCAGTATTTT.

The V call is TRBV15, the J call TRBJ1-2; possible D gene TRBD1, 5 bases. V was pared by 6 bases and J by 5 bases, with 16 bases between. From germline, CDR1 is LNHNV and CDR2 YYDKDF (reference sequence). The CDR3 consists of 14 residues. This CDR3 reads CATSYRGVEYGYTF. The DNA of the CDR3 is TGTGCCACCAGTTACCGGGGGGTAGAATATGGCTACACCTTC.

The CDR3 is CASSNTYEQYF. DNA for the CDR3: TGTGCCAGCAGCAACACCTACGAGCAGTACTTC. V gene TRBV5-4 combines with J gene TRBJ2-7, with unresolved D. There are 11 residues in the CDR3. Per germline, CDR1 SGHNT and CDR2 YYREEE (reference sequence). The V and J ends lost 4 bases and 2 bases respectively, with 4 bases between them.

CDR3 coding DNA: TGTGCCAGCAGTTTTAGGGTTGGGCGGAACCCGGGGACGACAGATACGCAGTATTTT. It codes for CASSFRVGRNPGTTDTQYF. The chain links TRBV27 to TRBJ2-3; D assignment may be TRBD1 or TRBD2 (5 bases each). The CDR3 extends over 19 amino acids. CDR1 MNHEY and CDR2 SMNVEV come from the germline V gene (reference sequence). V was trimmed by 3 bases and J by 3 bases, leaving 25 bases between them.

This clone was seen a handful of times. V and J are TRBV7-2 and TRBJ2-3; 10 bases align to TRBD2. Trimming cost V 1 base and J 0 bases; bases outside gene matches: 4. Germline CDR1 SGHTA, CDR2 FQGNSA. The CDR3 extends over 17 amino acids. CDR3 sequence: CASSLDLAGASTDTQYF. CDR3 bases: TGTGCCAGCAGCTTAGACCTAGCGGGGGCAAGCACAGATACGCAGTATTTT.

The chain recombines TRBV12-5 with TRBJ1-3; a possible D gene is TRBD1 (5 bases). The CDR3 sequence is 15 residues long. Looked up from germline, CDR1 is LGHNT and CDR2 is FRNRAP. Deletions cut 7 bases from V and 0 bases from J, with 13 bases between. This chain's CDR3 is CASVPSGFSGNTIYF. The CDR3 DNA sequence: TGTGCTAGTGTCCCTTCAGGGTTCTCTGGAAACACCATATATTTT.

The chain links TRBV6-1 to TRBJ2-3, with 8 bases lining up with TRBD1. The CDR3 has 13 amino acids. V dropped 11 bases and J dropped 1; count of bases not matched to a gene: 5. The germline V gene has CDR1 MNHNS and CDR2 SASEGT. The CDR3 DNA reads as TGTGCCGGCGACAGGGGTGGCACAGATACGCAGTATTTT. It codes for CAGDRGGTDTQYF.

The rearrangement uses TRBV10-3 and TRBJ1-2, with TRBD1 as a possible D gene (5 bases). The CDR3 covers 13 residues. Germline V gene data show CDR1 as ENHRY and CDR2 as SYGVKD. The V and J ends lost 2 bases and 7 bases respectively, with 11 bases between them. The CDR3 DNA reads TGTGCCATCAGTGAGGATCAGGGCTCTGGCTACACCTTC. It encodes CAISEDQGSGYTF.

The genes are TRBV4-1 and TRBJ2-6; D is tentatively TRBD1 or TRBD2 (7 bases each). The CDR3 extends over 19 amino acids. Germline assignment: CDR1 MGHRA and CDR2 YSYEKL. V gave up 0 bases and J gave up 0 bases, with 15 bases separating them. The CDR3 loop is CASSQDRGDSFSGANVLTF. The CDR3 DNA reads TGCGCCAGCAGCCAAGATCGGGGGGACAGTTTCTCTGGGGCCAACGTCCTGACTTTC.

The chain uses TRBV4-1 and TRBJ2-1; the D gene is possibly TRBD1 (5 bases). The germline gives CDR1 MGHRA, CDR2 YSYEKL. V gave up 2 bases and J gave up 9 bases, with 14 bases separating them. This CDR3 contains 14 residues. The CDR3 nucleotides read TGCGCCAGCAGCCAACCTGACAGAGAGACTGAGCAGTTCTTC. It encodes CASSQPDRETEQFF.

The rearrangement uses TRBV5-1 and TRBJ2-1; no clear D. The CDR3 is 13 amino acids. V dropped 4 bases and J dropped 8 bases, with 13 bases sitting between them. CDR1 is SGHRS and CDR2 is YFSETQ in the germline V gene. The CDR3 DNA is TGCGCCAGCAGCCTCCCCCAAACCGATGAGCAGTTCTTC. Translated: CASSLPQTDEQFF.

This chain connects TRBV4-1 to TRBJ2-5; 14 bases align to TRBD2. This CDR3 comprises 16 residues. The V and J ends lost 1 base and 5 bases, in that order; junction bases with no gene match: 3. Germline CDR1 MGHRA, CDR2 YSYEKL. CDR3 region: CASSQVGLAGEETQYF. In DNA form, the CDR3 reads TGCGCCAGCAGCCAAGTGGGACTAGCGGGAGAGGAGACCCAGTACTTC.

CDR3 DNA sequence: TGTGCCAGCAGCCGGACAGGGACTGAAAAACTGTTTTTT. This gives the protein CASSRTGTEKLFF. The chain carries TRBV7-2 and TRBJ1-4; 8 bases are a match to TRBD1. Germline V gene data show CDR1 as SGHTA and CDR2 as FQGNSA. The V and J ends lost 5 bases and 7 bases, in that order; junction bases with no gene match: 3. This CDR3 spans 13 amino acids.

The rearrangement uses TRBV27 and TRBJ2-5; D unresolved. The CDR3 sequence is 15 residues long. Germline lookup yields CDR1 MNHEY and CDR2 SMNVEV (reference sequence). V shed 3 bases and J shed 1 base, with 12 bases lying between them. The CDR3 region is CASSFRRSFQETQYF. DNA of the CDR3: TGTGCCAGCAGTTTCAGGCGATCCTTCCAAGAGACCCAGTACTTC.

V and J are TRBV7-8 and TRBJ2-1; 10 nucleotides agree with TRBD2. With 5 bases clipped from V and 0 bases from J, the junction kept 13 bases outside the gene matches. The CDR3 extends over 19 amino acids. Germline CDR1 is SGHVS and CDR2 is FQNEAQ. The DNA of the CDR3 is TGTGCCAGCAGCAGGAGGGTAGCGGGAGGATTTAGCTCCTACAATGAGCAGTTCTTC. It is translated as CASSRRVAGGFSSYNEQFF.

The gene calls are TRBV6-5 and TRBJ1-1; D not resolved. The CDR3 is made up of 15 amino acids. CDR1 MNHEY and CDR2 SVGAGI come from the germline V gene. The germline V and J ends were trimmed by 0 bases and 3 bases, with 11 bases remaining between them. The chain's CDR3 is CASSYSSPTDTEAFF. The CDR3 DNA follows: TGTGCCAGCAGTTACTCCAGCCCGACGGACACTGAAGCTTTCTTT.

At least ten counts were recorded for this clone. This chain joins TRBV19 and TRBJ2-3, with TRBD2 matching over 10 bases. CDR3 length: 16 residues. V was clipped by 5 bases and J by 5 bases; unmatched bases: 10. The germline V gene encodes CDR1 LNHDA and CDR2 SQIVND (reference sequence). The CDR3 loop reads CASSPQRGGLGDTQYF. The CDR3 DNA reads TGTGCCAGTAGTCCTCAGCGGGGGGGCCTTGGAGATACGCAGTATTTT.